The clone carrying this T cell receptor (beta chain) has only one observation. The data were taken from a study of T cell changes during pregnancy in multiple sclerosis. V shed 2 bases, J shed 8 bases, and the junction held 11 bases outside the gene matches. CDR3 length: 15 residues. Germline loops: CDR1 MNHNS, CDR2 SASEGT. The table came from immunoSEQ multiplex PCR; TCRdb's copy has only in-frame clones and leaves some out. The sample has 40,000 to 55,000 clones, 75% to 90% seen once; the top ten hold about 5.1%. The specimen comprised peripheral blood, sampled in the second trimester of pregnancy. This sequence joins TRBV6-1 and TRBJ1-2; 7 bases are shared with TRBD1. This TCR derives from a female donor in good health, enrolled as a control in a pregnancy study. The CDR3 here is CASSETGDRAVGYTF. CDR3 nucleotide sequence: TGTGCCAGCAGTGAAACTGGCGACAGGGCGGTAGGCTACACCTTC.